Listed here are 27 T cell receptor beta chains from one sample, sequenced in a study of STAT5B mutations in CD4+ large granular lymphocyte leukemia. Only in-frame clones appear in the TCRdb table, and some are missing; sequencing was by immunoSEQ multiplex PCR. Of some 28,000 clones detected, 70% to 75% appear once; the ten largest clones hold 3% to 3.5%. Sequencing was done on a sample of CD4+ T cells from blood buffy coats. These receptors were obtained from a human donor in good health.

Comment on this clone: Other DNA sequences in this specimen translate into the identical CDR3. V gene TRBV29-1 combines with J gene TRBJ2-5, with D uncertain. This CDR3 has 10 residues. The V gene's germline CDR1 is SQVTM and CDR2 ANQGSEA. V lost 4 bases and J lost 4, with 4 bases in between. The CDR3 protein is CSVGRETQYF. For the CDR3, the DNA is TGCAGCGTTGGACGAGAGACCCAGTACTTC. The whole variable domain, filled in from reference TRBV29-1 and TRBJ2-5, reads SAVISQKPSRDICQRGTSLTIQCQVDSQVTMMFWYRQQPGQSLTLIATANQGSEATYESGFVIDKFPISRPNLTFSTLTVSNMSPEDSSIYLCSVGRETQYFGPGTRLLVL.

This clone showed up just once. This chain uses TRBV4-3 with TRBJ2-1, with TRBD2 as a possible D gene (6 bases). This CDR3 region has 16 residues. V was shortened by 1 base and J by 6 bases, with 16 bases between the two germline ends. CDR1 LGHNA and CDR2 YSLEER come from the germline V gene. This CDR3 reads CASSQGGGVAANEQFF. The CDR3 DNA is TGCGCCAGCAGCCAAGGGGGCGGGGTAGCGGCCAATGAGCAGTTCTTC.

The rearrangement uses TRBV19 and TRBJ2-7, with TRBD1 identical over 7 bases. Per germline, CDR1 LNHDA and CDR2 SQIVND (reference sequence). The CDR3 runs to 13 residues. After removal of 4 bases from V and 2 bases from J, the junction contained 2 bases not matched to a gene. CDR3 nucleotide sequence: TGTGCCAGTAGTAGAGGGACAGCCTACGAGCAGTACTTC. Its protein is CASSRGTAYEQYF. The full variable domain, its missing parts supplied by reference TRBV19 and TRBJ2-7, is DGGITQSPKYLFRKEGQNVTLSCEQNLNHDAMYWYRQDPGQGLRLIYYSQIVNDFQKGDIAEGYSVSREKKESFPLTVTSAQKNPTAFYLCASSRGTAYEQYFGPGTRLTVT.

The gene calls are TRBV7-2 and TRBJ1-2; D unclear. This CDR3 has 13 residues. The germline gives CDR1 SGHTA, CDR2 FQGNSA. V gave up 3 bases and J gave up 4 bases, with 9 bases separating them. CDR3 DNA sequence: TGTGCCAGCAGCTTGGCAGGATCCTATGGCTACACCTTC. It yields the protein CASSLAGSYGYTF.

The chain combines TRBV27 with TRBJ1-6, with 9 nucleotides matching TRBD1. Germline CDR1 MNHEY, CDR2 SMNVEV (reference sequence). The CDR3 spans 14 residues. With 2 bases clipped from V and 9 bases from J, the junction kept 2 bases outside the gene matches. CDR3 sequence reads: CASSLTGQGSPLHF. CDR3 nucleotide sequence: TGTGCCAGCAGTTTAACGGGACAGGGTTCACCCCTCCACTTT.

The rearrangement uses TRBV27 and TRBJ2-2; tentative D call: TRBD2 (6 bases). The CDR3 runs 15 residues. The germline V gene encodes CDR1 MNHEY and CDR2 SMNVEV (reference sequence). V lost 3 bases and J 4 bases, leaving 12 bases between the germline ends. The CDR3 nucleotides are TGTGCCAGCAGTTTGGGGGGAAAGAGCACCGGGGAGCTGTTTTTT. Translation gives CASSLGGKSTGELFF.

The chain has TRBV11-2 and TRBJ2-5; 12 bases are a match to TRBD2. V trimming: 5 bases; J trimming: 4 bases; junction bases outside the gene matches: 2. The germline V gene encodes CDR1 SGHAT and CDR2 FQNNGV. This CDR3 has 14 residues. DNA for the CDR3: TGTGCCAGCAGCGGGGGACTAGCGGGAGAGACCCAGTACTTC. It translates to CASSGGLAGETQYF. Using reference TRBV11-2 and TRBJ2-5 for the parts outside the CDR3, the full variable domain is EAGVAQSPRYKIIEKRQSVAFWCNPISGHATLYWYQQILGQGPKLLIQFQNNGVVDDSQLPKDRFSAERLKGVDSTLKIQPAKLEDSAVYLCASSGGLAGETQYFGPGTRLLVL.

The CDR3: CASSLWSTDTQYF. CDR3 nucleotide sequence: TGTGCCAGCAGCTTATGGAGCACAGATACGCAGTATTTT. The chain is built from TRBV7-3 and TRBJ2-3; D is unresolved. There are 13 residues in the CDR3. CDR1 and CDR2 (germline): SGHTA, FQGTGA. The V end was cut by 2 bases, the J end by 0 bases, with 3 bases between.

This chain links TRBV4-3 with TRBJ2-2, with D perhaps matching TRBD2 (6 bases). CDR1 and CDR2 (germline): LGHNA, YSLEER. This CDR3 has 18 residues. V was cut by 3 bases and J by 0 bases, with 17 bases left in between. The CDR3, as DNA: TGCGCCAGCAGCCAGTGGGACTTAATGGGTACGAACACCGGGGAGCTGTTTTTT. The encoded protein is CASSQWDLMGTNTGELFF.

In its sample, this clone was seen a few times. The CDR3 DNA follows: TGTGCCTGGAGTGGAGGGCATGGCTACACCTTC. It encodes CAWSGGHGYTF. V gene TRBV30 combines with J gene TRBJ1-2; no clear D. This CDR3 has 11 amino acids. The germline V gene has CDR1 GTSNPN and CDR2 SVGIG (reference sequence). V was shortened by 1 base and J by 6 bases, with 6 bases between the two germline ends.

The rearrangement uses TRBV15 and TRBJ1-5; 9 bases fit TRBD1. Trimming at V came to 2 bases and at J to 7 bases, leaving 9 bases not matched to a gene. Germline-derived CDR1 and CDR2 are LNHNV and YYDKDF (reference sequence). The length of the CDR3 is 16 residues. The CDR3 is CATSRSGTGSVQPQHF. CDR3 bases: TGTGCCACCAGCAGATCCGGGACAGGGTCGGTCCAGCCCCAGCATTTT.

The CDR3 here is CARTMADTQYF. Written as DNA, the CDR3 is TGTGCCAGAACCATGGCAGATACGCAGTATTTT. The genes are TRBV2 and TRBJ2-3; D is undetermined. Trimming removed 9 bases at V and 4 bases at J, with 8 bases between. Per germline, CDR1 SNHLY and CDR2 FYNNEI. This CDR3 is 11 amino acids long.

V gene TRBV27 combines with J gene TRBJ2-1; 7 bases align to TRBD2. This CDR3 is built from 14 residues. CDR1 is MNHEY and CDR2 is SMNVEV in the germline V gene (reference sequence). With V trimmed by 5 bases and J by 6 bases, 7 bases remained unmatched. The CDR3 coding sequence is TGTGCCAGCAGTCCCCTACTAGCGATCAATGAGCAGTTCTTC. Protein sequence: CASSPLLAINEQFF.

The V call is TRBV29-1, the J call TRBJ2-1, with D maybe TRBD1 (6 bases). Trimming removed 6 bases from V and 1 base from J, with 13 bases in between. CDR3 length: 14 amino acids. Germline V CDR1 and CDR2: SQVTM, ANQGSEA. In nucleotides, the CDR3 is TGCAGCGTCGCTGGGGGCCGTTCCTACAATGAGCAGTTCTTC. Encoded protein: CSVAGGRSYNEQFF.

The V gene is TRBV6-5, the J gene TRBJ2-2; no clear D gene. Germline CDR1 MNHEY, CDR2 SVGAGI. This CDR3 is 14 amino acids long. V was pared by 6 bases and J by 1 base, with 9 bases between. The CDR3 DNA reads as TGTGCCAGCAGAACGCCCGGGAACACCGGGGAGCTGTTTTTT. This sequence encodes CASRTPGNTGELFF.

This clone has more than one count but fewer than ten. CDR3 in amino acids: CASSLALTGYQREAFF. DNA for the CDR3: TGCGCCAGCAGCTTGGCCTTGACCGGCTATCAGAGAGAAGCTTTCTTT. This sequence joins TRBV5-1 and TRBJ1-1; D is undetermined. The V and J ends lost 0 bases and 8 bases respectively, with 20 bases between them. CDR3 length: 16 residues. The germline V gene encodes CDR1 SGHRS and CDR2 YFSETQ.

This clone was counted only a few times. The V and J genes are TRBV28 and TRBJ2-7, with D perhaps matching TRBD1 or TRBD2 (5 bases each). The germline gives CDR1 MDHEN, CDR2 SYDVKM. V gave up 3 bases and J gave up 4 bases, with 13 bases separating them. The CDR3 runs to 14 residues. The CDR3 here is CASSLSQGPYEQYF. As DNA, the CDR3 is TGTGCCAGCAGTTTGTCTCAGGGACCTTACGAGCAGTACTTC.

The chain is built from TRBV7-8 and TRBJ2-7; tentative D call: TRBD1 (6 bases). V lost 4 bases, J lost 0 bases, and 10 bases lay in between. The CDR3 totals 14 residues. Germline V gene lookup returns CDR1 SGHVS and CDR2 FQNEAQ. CDR3 coding DNA: TGTGCCAGCAGCTACAGGGAGAGCTCCTACGAGCAGTACTTC. Protein sequence: CASSYRESSYEQYF.

The chain carries TRBV5-1 and TRBJ1-1, with 9 positions matching TRBD1. V trimming: 4 bases; J trimming: 3 bases; junction bases outside the gene matches: 10. The germline CDR1 and CDR2 sequences are SGHRS and YFSETQ. The CDR3 totals 16 residues. CDR3 in amino acids: CASSPGQGMGDTEAFF. CDR3 sequence (DNA): TGCGCCAGCAGCCCAGGACAGGGGATGGGTGACACTGAAGCTTTCTTT.

V and J are TRBV19 and TRBJ2-5; 10 bases are shared with TRBD2. The CDR3 extends over 15 amino acids. Losses at the gene ends were 6 bases for V and 1 base for J; bases not matched to a gene: 5. CDR1 is LNHDA, CDR2 SQIVND, per germline (reference sequence). CDR3 protein: CASSVASGSQETQYF. CDR3 nucleotide sequence: TGTGCCAGTAGCGTCGCTAGCGGGAGCCAAGAGACCCAGTACTTC.

This clone has a handful of counts. Relative to the germline gene, one junction end is altered; a read error may explain this. The chain has TRBV5-1 and TRBJ2-2, with 14 bases aligning to TRBD2. The CDR3 extends over 17 amino acids. The germline V gene encodes CDR1 SGHRS and CDR2 YFSETQ. The CDR3 region has the DNA TGCGCCACCAGCCGACCCGGACTAGCGGGAGGCGGCGGGGAGCTGTTTTTT. It specifies CATSRPGLAGGGGELFF.

This rearrangement joins TRBV27 to TRBJ2-1; the D gene is possibly TRBD1 (6 bases). Trimming left V 8 bases short and J 5 bases short, with 16 bases between. Germline lookup yields CDR1 MNHEY and CDR2 SMNVEV (reference sequence). The CDR3 totals 14 residues. The CDR3 sequence: CASRGGYGDNEQFF. Here the CDR3 DNA reads TGTGCCAGCCGAGGGGGATATGGGGACAATGAGCAGTTCTTC.

The rearrangement uses TRBV7-9 and TRBJ2-7; D is unclear. Germline V gene lookup returns CDR1 SEHNR and CDR2 FQNEAQ (reference sequence). Between the trimmed V and J ends, which lost 2 bases and 3 bases, there was a span of 11 bases. The CDR3 totals 14 residues. CDR3 sequence reads: CASSLHDGGYEQYF. CDR3 sequence (DNA): TGTGCCAGCAGCTTACATGATGGCGGCTACGAGCAGTACTTC.

The V call is TRBV10-2, the J call TRBJ2-1; 8 bases are shared with TRBD2. Germline loops: CDR1 WSHSY, CDR2 SAAADI. This CDR3 is built from 15 residues. V trimming: 8 bases; J trimming: 5 bases; junction bases outside the gene matches: 11. The CDR3 nucleotides are TGCGCCAGCCAGCCTACGGGACTAGGTAACAATGAGCAGTTCTTC. This gives the protein CASQPTGLGNNEQFF.

The gene calls are TRBV4-3 and TRBJ2-3; D gene uncertain. This CDR3 is 15 amino acids long. V lost 1 base, J lost 1 base, and 9 bases lay in between. Germline loops: CDR1 LGHNA, CDR2 YSLEER. CDR3 amino acids: CASSQGAVGTDTQYF. The DNA of the CDR3 is TGCGCCAGCAGCCAAGGCGCAGTCGGCACAGATACGCAGTATTTT.

The chain joins TRBV2 to TRBJ2-1, with TRBD2 as a possible D gene (6 bases). Germline V gives CDR1 SNHLY, CDR2 FYNNEI. The CDR3 loop spans 15 amino acids. Trimming stripped 4 bases from V and 8 bases from J, with 18 bases between. CDR3 nucleotide sequence: TGTGCCAGCAGTGCGGTGGGCGGGGTCGTCGATGAGCAGTTCTTC. Translating gives CASSAVGGVVDEQFF.

This sequence joins TRBV2 and TRBJ1-5; D might be TRBD1 (5 bases). The CDR3 consists of 13 residues. Trimming shortened V by 3 bases and J by 3 bases, and 6 bases separated the two germline ends. Germline V CDR1 and CDR2: SNHLY, FYNNEI. The CDR3 nucleotides are TGTGCCAGCAGTGAGGACAACAATCAGCCCCAGCATTTT. Protein product: CASSEDNNQPQHF.